This T cell receptor (beta chain) was captured in a study of OX40 agonist ivuxolimab in advanced cancers. For the study at large: An anti-OX40 (CD134) antibody with agonistic activity, ivuxolimab, was administered to patients. Checkpoint inhibitors had been given previously to under 50% of patients. Three individuals attained partial responses, comprising one hepatocellular carcinoma case and two cutaneous melanoma cases. Patients were treated with intravenous ivuxolimab, dosed at 0.01 to 10 mg/kg and infused every 2 weeks.

Profiling relied on immunoSEQ multiplex PCR, and the TCRdb table lists in-frame clones only, not all of them. This sample has over 50,000 clones, with 92% found just once. This specimen was CD4+ or CD8+ T cells sorted from blood, taken in a trial of the OX40 agonist ivuxolimab. The receptor was isolated from an adult with an advanced solid tumor such as melanoma, head and neck, liver or kidney cancer.

Written as DNA, the CDR3 is TGTGCCACCAGCCGCTCGAGGACAGGCGGCGGCTACACCTTC. Its protein product is CATSRSRTGGGYTF. This rearrangement joins TRBV15 to TRBJ1-2; the match to TRBD1 covers 7 bases. This CDR3 contains 14 residues. Germline CDR1 reads LNHNV; CDR2 reads YYDKDF (reference sequence). V lost 5 bases to trimming and J lost 8 bases; unmatched junction nucleotides: 11. The full variable domain, rest sourced from reference TRBV15 and TRBJ1-2, is DAMVIQNPRYQVTQFGKPVTLSCSQTLNHNVMYWYQQKSSQAPKLLFHYYDKDFNNEADTPDNFQSRRPNTSFCFLDIRSPGLGDTAMYLCATSRSRTGGGYTFGSGTRLTVV.